The present T cell receptor beta chain was sequenced within a study of T cell repertoires in aging, cancer and after chemotherapy. Study details: Six age groups, ranging from 30 or younger to 70 or older, included the donors. The full dataset contained roughly 8.8 million TCR reads.

Trimming left V 6 bases short and J 3 bases short, with 15 bases between. In germline, CDR1 is MNHEY, CDR2 SVGAGI. The CDR3 consists of 15 residues. This clonotype was observed a few times. The antigen is undetermined. Amplification of TCR beta used genomic DNA extracted from peripheral blood. Rearranged V-D-J TRB sequences were amplified with a mixed TRB-A/B primer pool. Via MiXCR, TCRdb re-called the multiplex PCR reads, giving one row per CDR3 protein. Counted here are about 10,000 distinct CDR3 sequences, under 45% occurring once; the ten biggest clones make up around 1.7%. Study observations and caveats: Compared with age-matched healthy donors, untreated hematological or solid cancer patients showed higher blood TCR clonality.

Input material: blood. The chain couples TRBV6-5 to TRBJ1-5; no firm D call. The sequence was collected from a human donor in good health. CDR3 loop: CASSPRESLNQPQHF. The CDR3, as DNA: TGTGCCAGCAGCCCACGCGAGTCTCTCAATCAGCCCCAGCATTTT.